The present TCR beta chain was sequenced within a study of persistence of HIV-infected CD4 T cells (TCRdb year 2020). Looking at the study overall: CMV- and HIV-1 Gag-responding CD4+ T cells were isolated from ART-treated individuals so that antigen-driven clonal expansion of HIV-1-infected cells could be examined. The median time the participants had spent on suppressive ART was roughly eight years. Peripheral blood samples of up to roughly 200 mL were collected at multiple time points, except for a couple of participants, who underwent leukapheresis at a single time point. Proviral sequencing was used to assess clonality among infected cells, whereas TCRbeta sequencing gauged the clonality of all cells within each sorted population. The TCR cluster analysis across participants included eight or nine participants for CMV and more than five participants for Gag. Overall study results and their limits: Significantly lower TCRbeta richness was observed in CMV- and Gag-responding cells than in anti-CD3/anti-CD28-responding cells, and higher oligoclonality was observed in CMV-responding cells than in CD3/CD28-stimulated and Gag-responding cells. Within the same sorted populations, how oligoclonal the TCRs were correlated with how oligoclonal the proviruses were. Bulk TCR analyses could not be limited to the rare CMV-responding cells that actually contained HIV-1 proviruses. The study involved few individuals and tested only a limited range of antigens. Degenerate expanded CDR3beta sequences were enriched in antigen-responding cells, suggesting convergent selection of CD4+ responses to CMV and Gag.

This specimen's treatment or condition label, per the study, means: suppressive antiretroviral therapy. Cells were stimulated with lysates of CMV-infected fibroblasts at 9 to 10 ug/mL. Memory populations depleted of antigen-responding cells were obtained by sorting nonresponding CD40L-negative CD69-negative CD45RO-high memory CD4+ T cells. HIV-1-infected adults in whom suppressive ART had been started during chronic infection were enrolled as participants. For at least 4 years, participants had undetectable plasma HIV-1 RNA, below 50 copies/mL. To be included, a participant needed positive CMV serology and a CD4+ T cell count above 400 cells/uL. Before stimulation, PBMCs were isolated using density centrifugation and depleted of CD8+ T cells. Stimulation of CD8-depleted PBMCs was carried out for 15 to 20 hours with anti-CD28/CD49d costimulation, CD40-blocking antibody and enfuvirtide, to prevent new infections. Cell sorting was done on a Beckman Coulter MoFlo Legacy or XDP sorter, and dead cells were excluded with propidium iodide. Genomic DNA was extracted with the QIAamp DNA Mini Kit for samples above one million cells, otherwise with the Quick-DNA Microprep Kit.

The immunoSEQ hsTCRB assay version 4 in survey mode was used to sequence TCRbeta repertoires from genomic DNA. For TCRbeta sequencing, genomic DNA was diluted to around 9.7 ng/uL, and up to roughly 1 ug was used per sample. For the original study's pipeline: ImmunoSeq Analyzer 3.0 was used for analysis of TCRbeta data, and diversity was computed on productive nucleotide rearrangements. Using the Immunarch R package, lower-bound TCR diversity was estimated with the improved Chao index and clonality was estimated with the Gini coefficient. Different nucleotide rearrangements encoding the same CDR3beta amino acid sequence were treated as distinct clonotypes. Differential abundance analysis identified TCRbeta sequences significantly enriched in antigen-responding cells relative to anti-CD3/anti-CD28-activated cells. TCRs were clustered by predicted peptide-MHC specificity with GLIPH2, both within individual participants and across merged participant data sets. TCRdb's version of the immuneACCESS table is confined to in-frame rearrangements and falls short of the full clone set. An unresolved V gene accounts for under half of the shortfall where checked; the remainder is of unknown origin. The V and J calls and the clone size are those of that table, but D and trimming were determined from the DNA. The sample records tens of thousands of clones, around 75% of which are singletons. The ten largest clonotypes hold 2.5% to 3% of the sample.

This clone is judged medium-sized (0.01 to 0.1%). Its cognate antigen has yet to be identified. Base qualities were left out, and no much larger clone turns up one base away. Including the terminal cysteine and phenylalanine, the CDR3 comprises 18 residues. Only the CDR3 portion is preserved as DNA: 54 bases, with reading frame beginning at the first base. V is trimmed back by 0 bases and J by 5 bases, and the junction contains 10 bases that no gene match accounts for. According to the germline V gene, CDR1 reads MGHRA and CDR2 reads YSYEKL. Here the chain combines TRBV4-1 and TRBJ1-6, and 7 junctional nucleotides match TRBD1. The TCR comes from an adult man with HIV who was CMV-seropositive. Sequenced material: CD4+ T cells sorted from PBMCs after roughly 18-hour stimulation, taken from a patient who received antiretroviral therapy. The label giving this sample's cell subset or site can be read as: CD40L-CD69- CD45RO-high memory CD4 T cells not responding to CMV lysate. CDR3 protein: CASSQEGGASYDNSPLHF. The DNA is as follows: TGCGCCAGCAGCCAAGAAGGGGGCGCATCCTATGATAATTCACCCCTCCACTTT.